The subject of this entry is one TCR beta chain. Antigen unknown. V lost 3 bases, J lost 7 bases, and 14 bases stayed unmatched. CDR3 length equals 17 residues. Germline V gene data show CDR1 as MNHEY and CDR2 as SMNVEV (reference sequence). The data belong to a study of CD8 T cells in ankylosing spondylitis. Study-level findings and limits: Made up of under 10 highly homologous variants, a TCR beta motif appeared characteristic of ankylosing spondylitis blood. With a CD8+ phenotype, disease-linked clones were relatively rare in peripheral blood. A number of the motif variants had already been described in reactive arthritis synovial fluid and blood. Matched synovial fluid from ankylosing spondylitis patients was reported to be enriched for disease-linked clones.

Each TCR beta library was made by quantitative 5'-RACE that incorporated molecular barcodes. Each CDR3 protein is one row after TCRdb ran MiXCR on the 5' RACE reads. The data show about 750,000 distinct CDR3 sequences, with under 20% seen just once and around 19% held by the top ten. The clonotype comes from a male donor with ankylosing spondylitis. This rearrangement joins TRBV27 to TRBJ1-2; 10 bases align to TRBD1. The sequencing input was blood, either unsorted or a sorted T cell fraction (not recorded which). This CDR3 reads CASSFGTGDLGGSGYTF. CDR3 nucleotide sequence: TGTGCCAGCAGTTTCGGGACAGGGGATCTGGGTGGTTCTGGCTACACCTTC.